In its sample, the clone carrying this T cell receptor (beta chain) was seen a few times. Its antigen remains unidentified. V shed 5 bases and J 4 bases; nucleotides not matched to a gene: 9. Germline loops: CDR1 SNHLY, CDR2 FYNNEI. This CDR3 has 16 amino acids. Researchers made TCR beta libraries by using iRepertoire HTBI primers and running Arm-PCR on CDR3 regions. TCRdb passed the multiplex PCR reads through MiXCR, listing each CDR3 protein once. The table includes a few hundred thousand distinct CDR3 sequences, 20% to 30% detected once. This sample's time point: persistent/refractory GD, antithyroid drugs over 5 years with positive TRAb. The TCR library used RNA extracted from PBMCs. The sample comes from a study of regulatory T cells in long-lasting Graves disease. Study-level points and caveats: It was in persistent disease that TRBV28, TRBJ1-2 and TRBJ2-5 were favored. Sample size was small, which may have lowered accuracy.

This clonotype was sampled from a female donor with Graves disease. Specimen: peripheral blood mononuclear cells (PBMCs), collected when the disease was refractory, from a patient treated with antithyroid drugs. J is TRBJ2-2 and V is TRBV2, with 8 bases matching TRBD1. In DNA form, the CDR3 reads TGTGCCAGCAGTTCAGGGGGCATAGTCGTCACCGGGGAGCTGTTTTTT. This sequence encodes CASSSGGIVVTGELFF.